A single sample is the source of the 30 T cell receptor beta chains below, sequenced in a study of T cell responses to AZD1222 COVID-19 vaccine. The table came from immunoSEQ multiplex PCR; TCRdb's copy has only in-frame clones and leaves some out. The sample contains under 150,000 clones, roughly 90% of which appear only once. The sequencing used peripheral blood, collected on day 0 of AZD1222 vaccination. The receptor source for this set is an adult in good health.

The chain couples TRBV2 to TRBJ1-2; 10 bases fit TRBD1. The V gene end was trimmed by 3 bases and the J gene end by 4 bases; junction bases not matched to a gene: 11. Looked up from germline, CDR1 is SNHLY and CDR2 is FYNNEI. CDR3 length equals 17 residues. The CDR3 is CASSDPIPRDRGYGYTF. The CDR3 DNA reads as TGTGCCAGCAGTGACCCGATCCCCCGGGACAGGGGCTATGGCTACACCTTC.

V usage is TRBV7-8 and J usage is TRBJ2-7; 9 nucleotides align to TRBD2. The V segment lost 6 bases and the J segment 3 bases; nucleotides outside the gene matches: 15. This CDR3 is built from 17 residues. Germline V gene sequence: CDR1 SGHVS, CDR2 FQNEAQ. CDR3 sequence: CASRLASASGIYYEQYF. CDR3 in DNA: TGTGCCAGCAGACTAGCTAGCGCTAGCGGGATTTACTACGAGCAGTACTTC.

The table lists this clone with a count of one. The chain employs TRBV5-6 and TRBJ1-5, with 7 bases fitting TRBD1. Germline-derived CDR1 and CDR2 are SGHDT and YYEEEE. This CDR3 is built from 15 residues. The V and J ends lost 3 bases and 6 bases, in that order; junction bases with no gene match: 9. CDR3 residues: CASSSRQGWSQPQHF. The CDR3 nucleotides are TGTGCCAGCAGCTCCAGACAGGGTTGGAGTCAGCCCCAGCATTTT.

V usage is TRBV15 and J usage is TRBJ1-6; the D gene is possibly TRBD1 (5 bases). The CDR3 runs 13 residues. V was trimmed by 5 bases and J by 18 bases, leaving 20 bases between them. Germline loops: CDR1 LNHNV, CDR2 YYDKDF (reference sequence). CDR3 amino acids: CATSYPPGTDPHF. CDR3 DNA: TGTGCCACCAGCTACCCCCCGGGGACGGACCCCCACTTT.

The CDR3 DNA is TGTGCCACCAGTCTGGGGCAGATGAGCACAGATACGCAGTATTTT. Its protein product is CATSLGQMSTDTQYF. The chain is built from TRBV24-1 and TRBJ2-3, with D tentatively TRBD1 (5 bases). The CDR3 is made up of 15 amino acids. Germline assignment: CDR1 KGHDR and CDR2 SFDVKD. Trimming took off 6 bases at V and 0 bases at J, with 12 bases between the two ends.

The count of this clone is one. The V and J genes are TRBV4-3 and TRBJ1-6, with D uncertain. The V and J ends lost 0 bases and 10 bases respectively, with 13 bases between them. This CDR3 comprises 15 residues. Germline CDR1 LGHNA, CDR2 YSLEER. The CDR3 reads CASSQDGGRGSPLHF. Here the CDR3 DNA reads TGCGCCAGCAGCCAAGACGGCGGGAGAGGATCACCCCTCCACTTT.

V and J are TRBV4-2 and TRBJ2-1; 8 nucleotides agree with TRBD1. The trim removed 2 bases at V and 7 bases at J, leaving 10 bases unmatched. In germline, CDR1 is LGHNA, CDR2 YNFKEQ. The CDR3 contains 16 residues. CDR3 in amino acids: CASSQRDRSLRNEQFF. The CDR3 DNA sequence: TGTGCCAGCAGCCAACGGGACAGGTCACTGAGGAATGAGCAGTTCTTC.

The chain combines TRBV5-5 with TRBJ2-1, with D possibly being TRBD2 (6 bases). The CDR3 sequence is 16 residues long. V was trimmed by 4 bases and J by 2 bases, leaving 16 bases between them. Germline V CDR1 and CDR2: SGHKS, YYEKEE (reference sequence). The CDR3 spells CASSPVAGPAYNEQFF. Here the CDR3 DNA reads TGTGCCAGCAGCCCCGTGGCGGGACCGGCCTACAATGAGCAGTTCTTC.

The gene calls are TRBV6-5 and TRBJ2-7, with 8 bases fitting TRBD1. Germline CDR1 MNHEY, CDR2 SVGAGI. V was clipped by 7 bases and J by 0 bases; unmatched bases: 5. This CDR3 comprises 14 residues. CDR3 in amino acids: CASTWTGLSYEQYF. The DNA for the CDR3 is TGTGCCAGCACTTGGACAGGGCTCTCCTACGAGCAGTACTTC.

The chain is built from TRBV5-1 and TRBJ1-2; a possible D gene is TRBD1 (5 bases). V was shortened by 2 bases and J by 7 bases, with 12 bases between the two germline ends. The germline CDR1 and CDR2 sequences are SGHRS and YFSETQ. This CDR3 has 13 amino acids. The CDR3 sequence is CASSFVGDAGYTF. The CDR3 nucleotides are TGCGCCAGCAGCTTTGTGGGGGATGCTGGCTACACCTTC.

In this sample, this clone turned up a few times. This CDR3 is CASSRTNLLEETQYF. The CDR3 coding sequence is TGTGCCAGCAGTCGGACAAACCTTTTAGAGGAGACCCAGTACTTC. The chain combines TRBV7-2 with TRBJ2-5, with D possibly being TRBD1 (5 bases). Germline V lookup: CDR1 SGHTA, CDR2 FQGNSA. The CDR3 is 15 residues long. V dropped 6 bases and J dropped 5 bases, with 19 bases sitting between them.

The J gene is TRBJ2-3, the V gene TRBV2, with 9 positions matching TRBD1. With V trimmed by 6 bases and J by 4 bases, 2 bases remained unmatched. The CDR3 runs 13 residues. Looked up from germline, CDR1 is SNHLY and CDR2 is FYNNEI. The DNA for the CDR3 is TGTGCCAGCAGGAGACAGGGGGCAGATACGCAGTATTTT. Protein: CASRRQGADTQYF.

This clone was observed once. This sequence joins TRBV28 and TRBJ1-2; D unclear. CDR1 and CDR2 from the germline V gene are MDHEN and SYDVKM. CDR3 length: 14 amino acids. The CDR3 nucleotides read TGTGCTACCCTGGAGGGAACCTATCGGTATGGCTACACCTTC. It is translated as CATLEGTYRYGYTF.

The chain recombines TRBV4-2 with TRBJ1-5; D is uncertain. In germline, CDR1 is LGHNA, CDR2 YNFKEQ. The CDR3 loop spans 15 amino acids. V was shortened by 2 bases and J by 0 bases, with 8 bases between the two germline ends. CDR3: CASSQSTSSNQPQHF. The CDR3 DNA reads as TGTGCCAGCAGCCAAAGTACGAGTAGCAATCAGCCCCAGCATTTT.

The chain carries TRBV19 and TRBJ1-1, with no clear D. CDR1 is LNHDA and CDR2 is SQIVND in the germline V gene (reference sequence). There are 11 residues in the CDR3. V gave up 8 bases and J gave up 1 base, with 5 bases separating them. This CDR3 is CASGWNTEAFF. CDR3 in DNA: TGTGCCAGTGGGTGGAACACTGAAGCTTTCTTT. The variable domain in full, completed from reference TRBV19 and TRBJ1-1, reads DGGITQSPKYLFRKEGQNVTLSCEQNLNHDAMYWYRQDPGQGLRLIYYSQIVNDFQKGDIAEGYSVSREKKESFPLTVTSAQKNPTAFYLCASGWNTEAFFGQGTRLTVV.

This chain links TRBV7-3 with TRBJ2-1; the D call may be TRBD1 or TRBD2 (5 bases each). Per germline, CDR1 SGHTA and CDR2 FQGTGA. Between the trimmed V and J ends, which lost 5 bases and 0 bases, there was a span of 11 bases. CDR3 length equals 15 residues. As DNA, the CDR3 is TGTGCCAGCAGCCTCGGGGCGAGCTCCTACAATGAGCAGTTCTTC. It encodes CASSLGASSYNEQFF.

This sequence joins TRBV7-2 and TRBJ2-7; D unclear. The germline V gene has CDR1 SGHTA and CDR2 FQGNSA. This CDR3 has 15 residues. V dropped 2 bases and J dropped 6 bases, with 17 bases sitting between them. This chain's CDR3 is CASSLHPPPLGEQYF. The CDR3 DNA is TGTGCCAGCAGCTTACACCCTCCTCCTTTGGGCGAGCAGTACTTC.

The chain is built from TRBV19 and TRBJ1-2; 7 bases fit TRBD1. The CDR3 sequence is 19 residues long. J lost 4 bases, V lost 6 bases, and 23 bases had no gene match. Germline loops: CDR1 LNHDA, CDR2 SQIVND (reference sequence). In DNA form, the CDR3 reads TGTGCCAGTAGCTCTCCCGGACAGGTCTCCAGTTTCTCCCCCTATGGCTACACCTTC. Translation gives CASSSPGQVSSFSPYGYTF.

The V call is TRBV14, the J call TRBJ2-1; 9 bases align to TRBD2. Germline V gene lookup returns CDR1 SGHDN and CDR2 FVKESK. Trimming cost V 2 bases and J 6 bases; bases outside gene matches: 8. This CDR3 has 16 residues. CDR3 bases: TGTGCCAGCAGCCAACCCGGGACTAGCTATTCCAATGAGCAGTTCTTC. Translating gives CASSQPGTSYSNEQFF.

The chain recombines TRBV6-5 with TRBJ1-6; perhaps TRBD1 as D (5 bases). V dropped 2 bases and J dropped 9 bases, with 14 bases sitting between them. Germline-derived CDR1 and CDR2 are MNHEY and SVGAGI. There are 15 residues in the CDR3. The CDR3 bases are TGTGCCAGCAGTTACGGCAGGGCGGCGGTTTCACCCCTCCACTTT. It yields the protein CASSYGRAAVSPLHF.

The V and J genes are TRBV7-7 and TRBJ1-3, with D unclear. Trimming left V 1 base short and J 1 base short, with 11 bases between. Germline loops: CDR1 SSHAT, CDR2 FNYEAQ (reference sequence). The CDR3 runs 16 residues. The CDR3 reads CASSLGAPGSGNTIYF. The CDR3 bases are TGTGCCAGCAGCTTAGGGGCCCCGGGGTCTGGAAACACCATATATTTT.

The CDR3 here is CASSLDNPGRREAFF. CDR3 nucleotide sequence: TGCGCCAGCAGCTTGGATAACCCAGGACGACGTGAAGCTTTCTTT. V and J are TRBV5-1 and TRBJ1-1; no definite D call. The germline V gene encodes CDR1 SGHRS and CDR2 YFSETQ. The CDR3 is 15 residues long. Trimming took off 0 bases at V and 7 bases at J, with 16 bases between the two ends.

The J gene is TRBJ2-5, the V gene TRBV14; 15 positions agree with TRBD2. Germline CDR1 is SGHDN and CDR2 is FVKESK. V was clipped by 4 bases and J by 4 bases; unmatched bases: 7. This CDR3 spans 17 amino acids. This CDR3 is CASSPGTSGRRRETQYF. The CDR3 DNA reads as TGTGCCAGCAGCCCCGGGACTAGCGGGAGGAGGCGAGAGACCCAGTACTTC.

The chain joins TRBV5-1 to TRBJ2-1; 12 nucleotides match TRBD2. Trimming cost V 7 bases and J 6 bases; bases outside gene matches: 8. The length of the CDR3 is 15 residues. The germline V gene has CDR1 SGHRS and CDR2 YFSETQ. CDR3 sequence (DNA): TGCGCCAGCGGAGAACGACTAGCGGGAGTCAATGAGCAGTTCTTC. Translating it yields CASGERLAGVNEQFF.

V gene TRBV28 combines with J gene TRBJ2-2; perhaps D is TRBD1 or TRBD2 (7 bases each). The ends were cut back, 10 bases at V and 5 bases at J, with 14 bases in the middle. CDR3 size: 13 residues. Germline V lookup: CDR1 MDHEN, CDR2 SYDVKM. The CDR3 protein is CATARGGTGELFF. CDR3 in DNA: TGTGCCACCGCCAGGGGGGGAACCGGGGAGCTGTTTTTT.

This chain joins TRBV6-1 and TRBJ1-1; no reliable D call. Looked up from germline, CDR1 is MNHNS and CDR2 is SASEGT. The CDR3 covers 14 residues. Trimming pared 1 base from V and 3 bases from J, leaving 9 bases between. CDR3 loop: CASSEGPWYTEAFF. CDR3 DNA sequence: TGTGCCAGCAGTGAAGGGCCTTGGTACACTGAAGCTTTCTTT.

The V and J genes are TRBV5-1 and TRBJ1-4, with a weak D call TRBD1 (5 bases). The germline V gene encodes CDR1 SGHRS and CDR2 YFSETQ. The CDR3 spans 15 residues. Trimming took off 6 bases at V and 0 bases at J, with 12 bases between the two ends. In DNA form, the CDR3 reads TGCGCCAGCACCCGCGGAGGGGCAACTAATGAAAAACTGTTTTTT. This encodes CASTRGGATNEKLFF. Full variable domain (rest looked up from reference TRBV5-1 and TRBJ1-4): KAGVTQTPRYLIKTRGQQVTLSCSPISGHRSVSWYQQTPGQGLQFLFEYFSETQRNKGNFPGRFSGRQFSNSRSEMNVSTLELGDSALYLCASTRGGATNEKLFFGSGTQLSVL.

J is TRBJ1-1 and V is TRBV3-1 (or the pseudogene TRBV3-2); D unresolved. V was cut by 10 bases and J by 3 bases, with 12 bases left in between. Germline values: CDR1 LGHDT, CDR2 YNNKEL (reference sequence). This CDR3 comprises 12 residues. The chain's CDR3 is CATQDGHTEAFF. The CDR3 bases are TGTGCCACCCAAGACGGTCACACTGAAGCTTTCTTT.

This clone came up a few times. The chain combines TRBV12-5 with TRBJ2-7, with a tentative D call TRBD2 (5 bases). The germline V gene has CDR1 LGHNT and CDR2 FRNRAP. CDR3 length: 13 residues. V dropped 3 bases and J dropped 2 bases, with 8 bases sitting between them. The CDR3 sequence is CASGLYGAYEQYF. CDR3 nucleotides: TGTGCTAGTGGTTTATACGGGGCCTACGAGCAGTACTTC.

The chain links TRBV11-3 to TRBJ1-6, with D perhaps TRBD1 (6 bases). Per the germline V gene, CDR1 is SGHNT and CDR2 is YENEEA. The CDR3 loop spans 15 amino acids. Trimming removed 1 base from V and 7 bases from J, with 11 bases in between. The CDR3 coding sequence is TGTGCCAGCAGCTTAGGGGGACACCAGAATTCACCCCTCCACTTT. This gives the protein CASSLGGHQNSPLHF.